The T cell receptor (beta chain) described here comes from a study of T cell responses to AZD1222 COVID-19 vaccine. Study-wide results and limits: Vaccine-related CD4 TCRs covered spike, predominating at 160-218 and 743-854.

There are 17 residues in the CDR3. Germline CDR1 MRHNA, CDR2 SNTAGT. Trimming cost V 0 bases and J 7 bases; bases outside gene matches: 10. Repertoires were generated with immunoSEQ multiplex PCR, while TCRdb's copy carries only in-frame clones and drops some. The profile shows more than 95,000 clones, around 91% of them singletons. This clone was seen more than once but under ten times. Antigen specificity is unknown. The gene calls are TRBV6-4 and TRBJ2-1; 9 nucleotides agree with TRBD2. This sequence was found in an adult who received the AZD1222 COVID-19 vaccine. The material was peripheral blood, obtained 28 days after the second AZD1222 dose. The chain's CDR3 is CASSDSFSAGGGNEQFF. The CDR3 DNA reads TGTGCCAGCAGTGACTCGTTTTCTGCGGGAGGGGGGAATGAGCAGTTCTTC.